Presented here are 17 T cell receptor beta chains from one specimen sequenced in a study of cytomegalovirus exposure and HLA in healthy donors. Use of 60 Vbeta and 13 Jbeta primers characterized the PCR. TCRdb's table, derived via immunoSEQ multiplex PCR, lists solely in-frame clones and lacks some. With 200,000 to 250,000 clones in the sample, the ten largest clones hold around 1.1%. The material sequenced was PBMCs. All receptors derive from a girl under 10 years old in good health and CMV-seropositive.

The gene calls are TRBV6-5 and TRBJ1-5, with TRBD1 as a possible D gene (6 bases). There are 15 residues in the CDR3. Per germline, CDR1 MNHEY and CDR2 SVGAGI. Trimming stripped 5 bases from V and 3 bases from J, with 14 bases between. This CDR3 is CASSRYGQLNQPQHF. DNA of the CDR3: TGTGCCAGCAGTAGGTACGGACAGCTCAATCAGCCCCAGCATTTT.

J is TRBJ1-5 and V is TRBV5-3, with D unclear. TRBV5-3 is treated as an ORF (open reading frame) with a function not yet certain. The CDR3 loop spans 15 amino acids. Trimming shortened V by 0 bases and J by 7 bases, and 14 bases separated the two germline ends. The CDR3: CARSLDCEGCQPQHF. In nucleotides, the CDR3 is TGTGCCAGAAGCTTGGACTGTGAGGGTTGCCAGCCCCAGCATTTT.

The V and J genes are TRBV5-1 and TRBJ2-1; tentative D call: TRBD2 (5 bases). There are 14 residues in the CDR3. The V end was cut by 1 base, the J end by 5 bases, with 10 bases between. Germline lookup yields CDR1 SGHRS and CDR2 YFSETQ. CDR3 bases: TGCGCCAGCAGCTTGCGGGGAGTAGACAATGAGCAGTTCTTC. Translated, it gives CASSLRGVDNEQFF.

Details on this clone: Other DNA variants within this sample encode the same CDR3. J is TRBJ2-3 and V is TRBV30; D is unresolved. Germline V CDR1 and CDR2: GTSNPN, SVGIG (reference sequence). This CDR3 has 11 residues. Trimming removed 3 bases from V and 4 bases from J, with 5 bases in between. Here the CDR3 reads CAWSASDTQYF. CDR3 bases: TGTGCCTGGAGCGCGTCAGATACGCAGTATTTT.

This chain uses TRBV15 with TRBJ2-5; no definite D call. Germline CDR1 LNHNV, CDR2 YYDKDF (reference sequence). V lost 9 bases and J lost 11, with 19 bases in between. The CDR3 is 12 amino acids. CDR3 in amino acids: CATSPSGLEQYF. In DNA, the CDR3 is TGTGCCACTAGTCCTAGTGGTCTGGAGCAGTACTTC.

The chain employs TRBV7-2 and TRBJ2-7, with D possibly TRBD2 on 5 matching bases. The CDR3 has 14 amino acids. Germline CDR1 reads SGHTA; CDR2 reads FQGNSA. Trimming left V 2 bases short and J 1 base short, with 9 bases between. Here the CDR3 reads CASSLLGGSYEQYF. The CDR3 nucleotides read TGTGCCAGCAGCTTACTCGGCGGGTCCTACGAGCAGTACTTC. The full variable domain, its missing parts supplied by reference TRBV7-2 and TRBJ2-7, is GAGVSQSPSNKVTEKGKDVELRCDPISGHTALYWYRQSLGQGLEFLIYFQGNSAPDKSGLPSDRFSAERTGGSVSTLTIQRTQQEDSAVYLCASSLLGGSYEQYFGPGTRLTVT.

The chain has TRBV7-2 and TRBJ1-1; TRBD1 is a possible D gene (5 bases). The germline V gene encodes CDR1 SGHTA and CDR2 FQGNSA. The CDR3 contains 15 residues. V was shortened by 1 base and J by 0 bases, with 9 bases between the two germline ends. CDR3 in DNA: TGTGCCAGCAGCTTAGACCCAGGGTTGAACACTGAAGCTTTCTTT. Its translation: CASSLDPGLNTEAFF.

This chain links TRBV5-4 with TRBJ2-3, with D possibly being TRBD2 (6 bases). CDR1 and CDR2 from the germline V gene are SGHNT and YYREEE (reference sequence). V was pared by 7 bases and J by 3 bases, with 9 bases between. This CDR3 has 12 amino acids. The CDR3 bases are TGTGCCAGCGGACGGGAGACAGATACGCAGTATTTT. It yields the protein CASGRETDTQYF.

The CDR3 DNA follows: TGCGCCAGCAGTGAACAGGAGATCATGAACACTGAAGCTTTCTTT. It specifies CASSEQEIMNTEAFF. The chain has TRBV10-2 and TRBJ1-1; the D gene is possibly TRBD1 (5 bases). With 3 bases removed from V and 0 bases from J, the gap between germline ends came to 11 bases. CDR3 length: 15 amino acids. CDR1 and CDR2 (germline): WSHSY, SAAADI.

The V and J genes are TRBV28 and TRBJ1-2, with 8 bases lining up with TRBD1. This CDR3 has 14 amino acids. Trimming cost V 4 bases and J 4 bases; bases outside gene matches: 5. The germline CDR1 and CDR2 sequences are MDHEN and SYDVKM. CDR3 in DNA: TGTGCCAGCAGTTCCGGGACAGGAACCTATGGCTACACCTTC. It is translated as CASSSGTGTYGYTF.

The chain joins TRBV9 to TRBJ2-5; 7 bases are shared with TRBD2. In germline, CDR1 is SGDLS, CDR2 YYNGEE. The V segment lost 3 bases and the J segment 9 bases; nucleotides outside the gene matches: 11. This CDR3 comprises 14 residues. CDR3 amino acids: CASSASSGPGSQYF. CDR3 sequence (DNA): TGTGCCAGCAGCGCGTCTAGCGGTCCAGGGTCCCAGTACTTC.

The V call is TRBV5-6, the J call TRBJ1-1; possibly TRBD1 for D (6 bases). Germline V CDR1 and CDR2: SGHDT, YYEEEE. The CDR3 has 14 residues. V shed 2 bases and J shed 3 bases, with 11 bases lying between them. Here the CDR3 reads CASSFMDRDTEAFF. DNA for the CDR3: TGTGCCAGCAGCTTCATGGACAGAGACACTGAAGCTTTCTTT.

The rearrangement joins TRBV4-1 to TRBJ2-1; D call uncertain. Per germline, CDR1 MGHRA and CDR2 YSYEKL. V was shortened by 5 bases and J by 6 bases, with 5 bases between the two germline ends. The CDR3 is 11 residues long. As DNA, the CDR3 is TGCGCCAGCAGCGAGGTCAATGAGCAGTTCTTC. It yields the protein CASSEVNEQFF.

V and J are TRBV5-1 and TRBJ2-5; 9 nucleotides agree with TRBD2. V was clipped by 4 bases and J by 4 bases; unmatched bases: 11. CDR3 size: 16 residues. From germline, CDR1 is SGHRS and CDR2 YFSETQ. In DNA form, the CDR3 reads TGCGCCAGCAGCCCGTCGGCAGCGGGAGGAGGAGAGACCCAGTACTTC. Its translation: CASSPSAAGGGETQYF.

The chain carries TRBV5-4 and TRBJ1-2, with 7 bases that match TRBD1. CDR3 length: 14 residues. With V trimmed by 0 bases and J by 4 bases, 3 bases remained unmatched. Germline V gene data show CDR1 as SGHNT and CDR2 as YYREEE (reference sequence). The DNA for the CDR3 is TGTGCCAGCAGCTTGGACGGACAGGTCTATGGCTACACCTTC. This encodes CASSLDGQVYGYTF.

The chain combines TRBV14 with TRBJ1-1; D uncertain. V lost 8 bases and J 3 bases, leaving 4 bases between the germline ends. This CDR3 is 10 amino acids long. Per the germline V gene, CDR1 is SGHDN and CDR2 is FVKESK. CDR3 region: CASGDTEAFF. As DNA, the CDR3 is TGTGCCAGCGGAGACACTGAAGCTTTCTTT.

The chain joins TRBV19 to TRBJ1-5; D is unclear. Trimming cost V 11 bases and J 0 bases, with 14 bases left between them. This CDR3 is 14 amino acids long. Germline V gene data show CDR1 as LNHDA and CDR2 as SQIVND (reference sequence). For the CDR3, the DNA is TGTGCCTACAAGAGGAGGCCTAGCAATCAGCCCCAGCATTTT. It translates to CAYKRRPSNQPQHF. Combining the CDR3 with reference TRBV19 and TRBJ1-5 gives the whole variable domain DGGITQSPKYLFRKEGQNVTLSCEQNLNHDAMYWYRQDPGQGLRLIYYSQIVNDFQKGDIAEGYSVSREKKESFPLTVTSAQKNPTAFYLCAYKRRPSNQPQHFGDGTRLSIL.